This T cell receptor beta chain was observed in a study of human T cells and chemical hapten exposure (dated by TCRdb to 2020 to 2023). Some background on the complete study: For sensitization, 2% DPC in acetone was applied to a 2 cm by 2 cm area of upper inner arm skin. In alopecia patients, the study followed how the peripheral blood TCR repertoire changed in vivo over primary and secondary sensitization to diphenylcyclopropenone (DPC), a hapten. Libraries were combined into a pool for sequencing, and differences in TCR yield between samples came mainly from small differences in library volumes within the pool. Alopecia areata with under or over 50% scalp involvement, alopecia totalis and alopecia universalis were represented in the patient cohort, which was mostly female. Patch testing was performed on the upper back with Finn chambers containing 0.01% DPC, and the patch tests were scored after 6 days according to International Contact Dermatitis Research Group standards. Blood was sampled from patients pre-sensitization (week 0) and at 2, 6 and about 24 weeks after DPC sensitization. Patients additionally received weekly therapeutic DPC doses to the scalp throughout the approximately 25-week study period. Roughly 30 alopecia patients gave blood for TCR sequencing at one to four time points (pre-sensitization, 2, 6 and 24 weeks).

The sample's time point label is to be understood as: pre-sensitization, week 0. The label giving this sample's treatment or condition can be read as: therapeutic diphenylcyclopropenone sensitization with weekly scalp DPC. At every patch-test visit, the blood draw took place before the patch test was put on. To be eligible, patients had to be aged 18 to 70, diagnosed with alopecia and judged suitable for DPC therapy, while pregnant patients were excluded. Unfractionated whole blood was collected in Tempus Blood RNA tubes, and total RNA was extracted from that blood. Libraries were made using RACE. The sequencer listed for this sample is NextSeq 500. During library preparation, unique molecular identifiers were attached to individual cDNA molecules so that TCRs could be counted quantitatively and reproducibly. Both TCR alpha and TCR beta chains were sequenced from each blood RNA sample. Turning to the authors' computational methods: A median of about 89,000 TCRs per sample was observed, with a range of 23,224 to 690,600. V, J and CDR3 annotation of the TCR reads was carried out using the Decombinator software suite. For the PS versus PT1 abundance plots, all samples were subsampled to the same number of TCRs (28,000). TCRs were defined as expanded if absent before sensitization and observed at least eight times at the 2-week time point. The public reads were run again by TCRdb, first through fastp at Q25 and then through MiXCR, and only productive beta chains were kept. Each CDR3 protein gets just one entry, which takes the most common genes and DNA from the rows behind it. None of the V and J calls come from the authors' own analysis; TCRdb made them. In this sample the table shows under 300,000 distinct CDR3 sequences, 8.6% of which occur a single time. The ten largest clones represent under 2.5% of the sample.

Overall study outcomes, separate from this receptor: DPC sensitization did not change how many TCRs were above 1 in 1000 frequency, and no evidence was found of alterations in global repertoire structure. Compared with pre-sensitization or healthy control sets, expanded TCRs formed significantly more large CDR3 similarity clusters, which is consistent with antigen-driven responses. Because all patients had alopecia, a presumed autoimmune disease, the immune response of the patients might differ from that of healthy individuals. Repeated subsampling changed both the strength of the expansion versus patch-test correlation and the threshold at which the correlation became significant. Patch test score was positively correlated with the number of PT1 expanded TCRs, with significance at thresholds 8, 16 and 32 but not at 4.

Note on this clonotype: This receptor's antigen is unknown. No qualities accompany the bases; no much larger clone lies one base away.

The receptor was derived from a woman between 40 and 55 years old with alopecia areata. Some clones in this sample may be carry-over from other donors' samples. Sequencing used whole blood, obtained in connection with sensitization to the hapten diphenylcyclopropenone (DPC).

The DNA is TGTGCCAGCAGCCAAGTTGGACCGGTAGGGTATGGCTACACCTTC. Its protein reads: CASSQVGPVGYGYTF. The chain joins TRBV4-2 to TRBJ1-2, with no reliable assignment of the D segment. V and J are truncated by 1 base and 5 bases respectively, leaving an intervening sequence of 14 bases. Sequences LGHNA (CDR1) and YNFKEQ (CDR2) are obtained from the germline V gene. The CDR3 measures 15 amino acids from cysteine to phenylalanine. The read is trimmed to its CDR3 DNA, 45 bases read in frame from base 1.